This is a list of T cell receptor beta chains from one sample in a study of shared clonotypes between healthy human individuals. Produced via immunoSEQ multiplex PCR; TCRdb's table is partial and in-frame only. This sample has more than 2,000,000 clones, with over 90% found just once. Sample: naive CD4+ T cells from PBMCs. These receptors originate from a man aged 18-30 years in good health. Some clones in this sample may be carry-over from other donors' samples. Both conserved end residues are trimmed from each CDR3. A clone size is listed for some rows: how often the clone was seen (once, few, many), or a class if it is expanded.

ASSLLGFQETQY TRBJ2-5 NA TRBV27
ASSSPDRGTSPGTDTQY TRBJ2-3 once TRBV7-8
ASSHPAGSLYEQF TRBJ2-1 NA TRBV19
ASTPGLGTYEQY TRBJ2-7 NA TRBV9
ASSPLGGRNEQF TRBJ2-1 NA TRBV18
ATSSSDRFSNQPQH TRBJ1-5 NA TRBV15
ASSPGQGGETQY TRBJ2-5 NA TRBV19
AWSVGRMNTEAF TRBJ1-1 NA TRBV30
ASTEASGRKRETQY TRBJ2-5 NA TRBV2
ASSQYSAGRYEQY TRBJ2-7 NA TRBV5-1
ASTLSPRGNEQF TRBJ2-1 NA TRBV9
AISDRDPPTEQY TRBJ2-7 NA TRBV10-3
ASSLWSGYYGYT TRBJ1-2 once TRBV5-4
ASSPETGQSRGYT TRBJ1-2 NA TRBV18
ASSDVRDPETGGEQY TRBJ2-7 NA TRBV6-1
ASSPKGQGQRGTQY TRBJ2-5 NA TRBV7-9
ASSFISEGYT TRBJ1-2 NA TRBV5-1
ASSLARADYGYT TRBJ1-2 NA TRBV5-8
ASSSLGTLNEKLF TRBJ1-4 NA TRBV7-8
ASTGGGVGGNTIY TRBJ1-3 NA TRBV18
ASSPPGTYGYT TRBJ1-2 NA TRBV5-1
ASSPENTGELF TRBJ2-2 NA TRBV18
ASSQPQGGPSGNTIY TRBJ1-3 once TRBV4-2
ANRPQDRDKGDTQY TRBJ2-3 NA TRBV19